Listed below are T cell receptor beta chains from one sample, sequenced in a study of blood T cells in healthy people across ages. TCRdb reprocessed the 5' RACE reads via MiXCR and lists one record per CDR3 protein. The repertoire has roughly 800,000 distinct CDR3 sequences, around a quarter of them found once; the top ten carry 3%. The data were also submitted as part of a second study, on T cells of mothers and their children.

The sequencing sample was made of blood. These TCRs come from a boy under 18 in good health. Each CDR3 is given with its conserved first and last residue. The order of the fields is clone size, V gene, D gene, J gene, CDR3 protein, CDR3 DNA. A D gene is named only where the DNA matches it firmly. The listing skips clone size in some rows; elsewhere it reads once, few, many or a size class.

few,TRBV6-2/TRBV6-3,TRBD2,TRBJ2-7,CASSYGFLRGGYEQYF,TGTGCCAGCAGTTACGGGTTTCTACGGGGGGGCTACGAGCAGTACTTC
.,TRBV12-3/TRBV12-4,.,TRBJ2-5,CASMGARGGETQYF,TGTGCCAGCATGGGGGCTAGGGGGGGAGAGACCCAGTACTTC
few,TRBV12-3/TRBV12-4,TRBD1,TRBJ2-3,CASSLRTGGTDTQYF,TGTGCCAGCAGTTTAAGGACAGGGGGCACAGATACGCAGTATTTT
few,TRBV14,TRBD1,TRBJ2-7,CASRPGQSYEQYF,TGTGCCAGCAGGCCGGGACAGAGCTACGAGCAGTACTTC
.,TRBV4-2,.,TRBJ1-6,CASSQEERPLHF,TGTGCCAGCAGCCAAGAGGAAAGGCCCCTCCACTTT
.,TRBV28,.,TRBJ1-2,CASSVEAGGLHYGYTF,TGTGCCAGCAGCGTTGAGGCGGGGGGACTACACTATGGCTACACCTTC
few,TRBV7-2,TRBD2,TRBJ2-5,CASSLTKGLAGETQYF,TGTGCCAGCAGCCTAACTAAGGGACTAGCGGGAGAGACCCAGTACTTC
few,TRBV6-1,.,TRBJ2-3,CASSEVVTDTQYF,TGTGCCAGCAGTGAAGTCGTGACAGATACGCAGTATTTT
.,TRBV2,TRBD2,TRBJ2-3,CASAPGLGLTDTQYF,TGTGCCAGCGCTCCGGGACTAGGGCTCACAGATACGCAGTATTTT
few,TRBV20-1,.,TRBJ2-5,CSASVERGFGTQYF,TGCAGTGCTAGCGTCGAAAGGGGATTTGGGACCCAGTACTTC
.,TRBV6-2/TRBV6-3,.,TRBJ2-7,CASTQTGHEQYF,TGTGCCAGCACCCAGACAGGCCACGAGCAGTACTTC
.,TRBV5-1,.,TRBJ2-7,CASSLVSGSYEQYF,TGTGCCAGCAGCTTAGTTAGCGGATCCTACGAGCAGTACTTC
few,TRBV2,.,TRBJ2-5,CASSDEGRNRKNQETQYF,TGTGCCAGCAGTGATGAGGGGCGGAACAGAAAGAACCAAGAGACCCAGTACTTC
.,TRBV3-1,TRBD1,TRBJ2-2,CASSFGQGGTGELFF,TGTGCCAGCAGCTTCGGACAGGGAGGCACCGGGGAGCTGTTTTTT
.,TRBV6-6,TRBD2,TRBJ2-3,CASRSSGAGADTQYF,TGTGCCAGCAGGTCTAGCGGGGCGGGGGCAGATACGCAGTATTTT
once,TRBV27,.,TRBJ2-1,CASSTRLAPSYNEQFF,TGTGCCAGCAGTACCCGGCTAGCACCCTCCTACAATGAGCAGTTCTTC
.,TRBV18,.,TRBJ1-4,CASSPIRPTNEKLFF,TGTGCCAGCTCGCCTATAAGGCCAACTAATGAAAAACTGTTTTTT
few,TRBV9,.,TRBJ1-1,CASSVVEGSIPEAFF,TGTGCCAGCAGCGTAGTGGAGGGTAGTATTCCTGAAGCTTTCTTT
once,TRBV19,.,TRBJ2-2,CASRGLGDTGELFF,TGTGCCAGTAGAGGGCTGGGGGATACCGGGGAGCTGTTTTTT
.,TRBV12-3/TRBV12-4,TRBD1,TRBJ1-1,CASSFSGQVNTEAFF,TGTGCCAGCAGTTTTAGTGGACAGGTTAACACTGAAGCTTTCTTT
.,TRBV7-9,.,TRBJ1-2,CASSLNIEDYGYTF,TGTGCCAGCAGCTTAAATATTGAGGACTATGGCTACACCTTC
many,TRBV7-6,.,TRBJ2-5,CASSSSGQETQYF,TGCGCCAGCAGCTCGTCAGGGCAAGAGACCCAGTACTTC
few,TRBV4-1,.,TRBJ2-7,CASSQRDGAYEQYF,TGCGCCAGCAGCCAACGGGACGGAGCCTACGAGCAGTACTTC
.,TRBV7-9,TRBD1,TRBJ1-3,CASSPGDRGSGNTIYF,TGTGCCAGCAGCCCTGGGGACAGGGGCTCTGGAAACACCATATATTTT
.,TRBV20-1,TRBD2,TRBJ2-1,CSASRTSGGNNEQFF,TGCAGTGCTTCTCGGACTAGCGGGGGGAACAATGAGCAGTTCTTC
.,TRBV20-1,.,TRBJ2-1,CSASRTSSYNEQFF,TGCAGTGCTAGCAGGACGAGCTCCTACAATGAGCAGTTCTTC
few,TRBV20-1,TRBD1,TRBJ2-3,CTPDRGGTDTQYF,TGCACTCCGGACAGGGGAGGCACAGATACGCAGTATTTT
.,TRBV7-2,.,TRBJ2-7,CASSLAPGTLYEQYF,TGTGCCAGCAGCTTAGCCCCCGGGACCCTCTACGAGCAGTACTTC
.,TRBV9,TRBD1,TRBJ1-2,CASSSKTGRLGYTF,TGTGCCAGCAGCTCCAAGACAGGGAGGCTTGGCTACACCTTC
.,TRBV4-1,TRBD2,TRBJ2-1,CASSLLPGGASDEQFF,TGCGCCAGCAGTTTACTCCCCGGGGGGGCCAGCGATGAGCAGTTCTTC
.,TRBV7-9,.,TRBJ2-5,CASSLNGLPAETQYF,TGTGCCAGCAGCTTAAACGGCCTCCCTGCAGAGACCCAGTACTTC
.,TRBV7-9,.,TRBJ2-3,CARSLTQASTDTQYF,TGTGCCCGCAGCTTAACCCAGGCGAGCACAGATACGCAGTATTTT
.,TRBV5-1,.,TRBJ2-7,CASSFRGHSYEQYF,TGCGCCAGCAGCTTCAGGGGCCACTCCTACGAGCAGTACTTC
.,TRBV6-6,TRBD1,TRBJ1-2,CASRGTEITYGYTF,TGTGCCAGCAGAGGGACAGAGATTACATATGGCTACACCTTC
.,TRBV12-3/TRBV12-4,.,TRBJ1-1,CASSETGFTEAFF,TGTGCCAGCAGCGAAACAGGGTTTACTGAAGCTTTCTTT
.,TRBV29-1,.,TRBJ2-7,CSVVIKDRPSYEQYF,TGCAGCGTTGTGATCAAAGACAGACCGTCCTACGAGCAGTACTTC
.,TRBV5-1,.,TRBJ1-2,CASSWGLVYGYTF,TGCGCCAGCAGCTGGGGACTGGTCTATGGCTACACCTTC
.,TRBV5-1,TRBD1,TRBJ2-7,CASSSVQGAFYEQYF,TGCGCCAGCAGCTCAGTACAGGGGGCCTTCTACGAGCAGTACTTC
.,TRBV13,TRBD1,TRBJ2-7,CASSSLPPSWDRNYEQYF,TGTGCCAGCAGCTCCCTTCCTCCATCTTGGGACAGGAACTACGAGCAGTACTTC
.,TRBV6-1,TRBD2,TRBJ2-3,CASSTPERGRGLAGGDTQYF,TGTGCCAGCAGTACCCCCGAGAGGGGCCGGGGACTAGCGGGGGGTGATACGCAGTATTTT